The present TCR beta chain was sequenced within a study of neurological immune-mediated disorders. A 10-nucleotide random UMI tagged transcripts in template-switch 5'RACE cDNA synthesis. TCRdb analysed the 5' RACE reads with MiXCR anew, one entry per CDR3 protein. The sample has approximately 28,000 distinct CDR3 sequences, about 16% seen once. This clonotype has a count of ten or more. The antigen is not known. CDR3 length equals 14 residues. The germline V gene has CDR1 DFQATT and CDR2 SNEGSKA (reference sequence). The ends were cut back, 4 bases at V and 3 bases at J, with 15 bases in the middle. The study's findings and limits: None of the CDR3 amino acid sequences in expanded clones turned up in more than one subject, which points to private repertoires in all groups. Patients with HTLV-1-associated myelopathy showed the most TCR clonal expansion. Those with multiple sclerosis showed the least, falling below healthy controls.

Documented time point: technical triplicate 3. Use was made of under 1.2 million CD4+ or CD8+ T cells in sorted libraries. This chain connects TRBV20-1 to TRBJ1-1, with D tentatively TRBD1 (6 bases). The sample was CD4+ T cells from blood. This TCR was recovered from a female donor with HTLV-1-associated myelopathy (HAM/TSP). CDR3 loop: CSATQQGLDTEAFF. CDR3 DNA: TGCAGTGCTACCCAACAGGGTTTGGACACTGAAGCTTTCTTT.